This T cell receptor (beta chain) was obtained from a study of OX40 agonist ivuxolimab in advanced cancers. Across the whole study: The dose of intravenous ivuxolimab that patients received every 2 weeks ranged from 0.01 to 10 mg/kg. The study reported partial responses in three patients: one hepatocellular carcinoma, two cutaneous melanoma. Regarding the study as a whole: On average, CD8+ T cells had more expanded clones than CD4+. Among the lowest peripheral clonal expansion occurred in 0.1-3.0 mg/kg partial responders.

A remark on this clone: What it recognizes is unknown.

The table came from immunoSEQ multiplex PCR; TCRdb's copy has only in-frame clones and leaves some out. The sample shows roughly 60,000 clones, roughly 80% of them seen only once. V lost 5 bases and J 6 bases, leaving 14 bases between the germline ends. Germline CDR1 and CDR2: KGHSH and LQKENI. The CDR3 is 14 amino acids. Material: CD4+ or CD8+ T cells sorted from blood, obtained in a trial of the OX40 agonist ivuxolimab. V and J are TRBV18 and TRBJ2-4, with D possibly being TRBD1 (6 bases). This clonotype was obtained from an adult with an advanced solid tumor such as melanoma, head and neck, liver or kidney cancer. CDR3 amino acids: CASSGAGDRNIQYF. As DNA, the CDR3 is TGTGCCAGCTCAGGGGCAGGGGACCGAAACATTCAGTACTTC.